This TCR beta chain was found in a study of CD8 T cells in Susac syndrome. Sequencing targeted TCR beta in blood CD8+ and CD4+ T cells. TEMRA cells were FACS-enriched, while CD8+ and CD4+ T cells were negatively isolated. The CDR3 consists of 15 residues. CDR1 and CDR2 (germline): SGHNT, YYREEE (reference sequence). J lost 7 bases, V lost 3 bases, and 7 bases had no gene match. RNA totalling roughly 0.5 to 1 ug underwent reverse transcription with random hexamers. MiXCR, applied by TCRdb to the immunoSEQ multiplex PCR reads, yields one record per CDR3 protein. The sample lists roughly 180,000 distinct CDR3 sequences; about 95% were seen once.

The V gene is TRBV5-4, the J gene TRBJ1-4, with 9 nucleotides matching TRBD1. This clonotype was obtained from a human donor in good health. The sample was CD4+ T cells from PBMCs. CDR3 DNA: TGTGCCAGCAGCTATACAGGGGGCCGGAGTGAAAAACTGTTTTTT. Translated: CASSYTGGRSEKLFF.